This T cell receptor beta chain is from a study of technical replicates of blood from a few donors. Sequenced by immunoSEQ multiplex PCR; TCRdb stores in-frame clones only, minus some. Of about 88,000 clones in the sample, around 93% are singletons; the top ten hold less than 0.35%. This clonotype originated in a human donor in good health. The sequencing input was T cells isolated from PBMCs.

CDR3 bases: TGTGCCAGTAGTATATACAGGGCCTATGGCTACACCTTC. Its protein product is CASSIYRAYGYTF. This chain joins TRBV19 and TRBJ1-2; a possible D gene is TRBD1 (6 bases). Germline CDR1 LNHDA, CDR2 SQIVND (reference sequence). V was shortened by 2 bases and J by 4 bases, with 8 bases between the two germline ends. CDR3 size: 13 residues. Supplemented by reference TRBV19 and TRBJ1-2, the full variable domain reads DGGITQSPKYLFRKEGQNVTLSCEQNLNHDAMYWYRQDPGQGLRLIYYSQIVNDFQKGDIAEGYSVSREKKESFPLTVTSAQKNPTAFYLCASSIYRAYGYTFGSGTRLTVV.